This T cell receptor (beta chain) was identified in a study of T-cell reconstitution after alpha-beta-depleted transplantation in children. General observations from the study: Surviving thymic progenitors and recipient T cells were the source of high TCRbeta diversity at day 60 in some patients. Expanded graft clones numbering several hundred reportedly gave rise to alpha-beta T cells about two months after transplant. The main origin of T-cell counts and diversity one year after transplant was newly produced T cells.

On this clonotype itself: Its specificity is unknown.

Preparing the TCRbeta library involved the use of unique molecular identifiers. Each CDR3 protein is one row after TCRdb ran MiXCR on the PCR reads. The table has about 580,000 distinct CDR3 sequences, roughly 23% seen once. Germline values: CDR1 DFQATT, CDR2 SNEGSKA (reference sequence). J was trimmed by 8 bases and V by 3 bases; bases with no gene match: 4. The length of the CDR3 is 13 residues. Sequencing used PBMCs, mostly from graft donor cells, obtained 360 days after TCRalphabeta/CD19-depleted stem cell transplant. The chain links TRBV20-1 to TRBJ2-1, with 10 bases fitting TRBD1. The clonotype was recovered from a boy younger than two who had a stem cell transplant for acute myeloid leukemia, so the T cells may come from the graft donor. This CDR3 is CSARWDRGYEQFF. The DNA of the CDR3 is TGCAGTGCTAGGTGGGACAGGGGCTATGAGCAGTTCTTC.